This T cell receptor (beta chain) was sequenced for a study of shared clonotypes between healthy human individuals (dated by TCRdb to 2020 to 2021). A note on the overall study: A few men and a couple of women, aged 18 to 49 years, made up the cohort. For each donor, three plates each were used for CD4 naive and CD4 memory, two plates were used for CD8 naive, and one plate was used for CD8 memory. The study deeply sequenced blood TCR repertoires of five healthy adults to estimate repertoire size and the extent of clonotype sharing between individuals. To increase sequencing depth and limit assay-specific biases, TCR repertoire library preparation and sequencing were carried out by different laboratories using diverse techniques. Leukapheresis yielded between about 0.94 and 8.9 billion PBMCs per donor.

Per the germline V gene (reference sequence), MNHEY is the CDR1 and SMNVEV is the CDR2. The CDR3, cysteine through phenylalanine, is 13 amino acids long. Only the CDR3 DNA stays, 39 bases, in frame from base 1. V loses 6 bases at its end and J loses 0 bases; junction bases beyond the gene matches: 0. CD8 naive samples were CD45RO-negative cells positively selected for CCR7, giving a CD45RA+CCR7+ population that excluded TemRA cells. The donors were healthy, HIV-negative adults who had no recently reported acute infections or vaccinations. Only Caucasian adults living in Nashville, Tennessee, USA were represented among the donors. Blood was obtained by leukapheresis, after which PBMCs were separated by Ficoll-Histopaque density gradient centrifugation and cryopreserved in liquid nitrogen vapor phase. Analytical flow cytometry was used to check the purity and quantity of every magnetically sorted T cell population. Genomic DNA was isolated from every sorted fraction and measured by UV absorbance on a Nanodrop 2000c.

Using the deep immunoSEQ assay, multiplex PCR amplified TCR CDR3 regions from genomic DNA. Extracted genomic DNA from each cell subset was distributed evenly across all wells of several immunoSEQ 96-well plates, and each plate was treated as a replicate. For sorted subsets, roughly 200 ng of genomic DNA, equivalent to some 30,000 T cell genomes, went into each replicate PCR. Purified libraries were measured with a Qubit 3.0 fluorometer, size-checked on a Bioanalyzer 2100, and measured again with the KAPA Library Quantification kit. Each immunoSEQ 96-well plate was sequenced on its own single-read 150-cycle Illumina NextSeq 550 flow cell. In the paper's pipeline: Because the immunoSEQ output held only junctional sequences and lacked quality scores, the filtering could not match the filtering applied to full-length reads. To assign V/J genes and CDR3, sequences were annotated against IMGT germline references using PyIR, a Python wrapper for IgBLAST v1.9. Reads were filtered out if the reads had weak V/J assignments (E-value above 1e-6), no CDR3, stop codons, out-of-frame junctions, or ambiguous translated residues. V3J clonotypes were defined by identical inferred V gene, J gene, and CDR3 amino acid sequence. Percentage overlap between repertoires was calculated by dividing the number of shared unique clonotypes by the size of the smaller repertoire. Repertoire richness was assessed with RTK rarefaction, the Chao1 estimator, and Recon v2.1 estimates of unobserved clonotypes. Generation probabilities for all TCRbeta clonotypes obtained by the gDNA method from a few donors were computed using OLGA. TCRdb mirrors the immuneACCESS table, restricted to in-frame sequences. Some clones are absent from its copies; in checked studies, under half trace to an unresolved V gene, and the reason for the others is unknown. Clone size and the V and J calls come from that table; the DNA yielded D and trimming. Across this sample there are about 2.1 million clones, with around 93% seen only once. Around 1.7% of the sample is held by the ten biggest clonotypes.

General findings and caveats noted by the study authors: Roughly 5% of naive CD4, more than 3% of naive CD8, approximately 2% of memory CD4, and over 0.35% of memory CD8 clonotypes were shared across several donors. Even with the large sequencing depth, rarefaction of the sorted-subset datasets indicated that sequencing was incomplete. Clonotypes shared by all four sorted-subset donors showed higher generation probabilities than non-shared clonotypes. Sampling was restricted to blood, and TCR repertoires in tissue are likely to differ from TCR repertoires in blood. Pairwise subsampling indicated that sequencing depth was expected to affect the degree of clonotype sharing among donors. Because the study included only a small number of donors, the genetic and exposure-history diversity represented was limited. Naive subsets generally had larger estimated clonotype richness than memory subsets did.

A remark on this clone: No cognate antigen has been identified for it. There are no base qualities to consult, and no much larger clone falls within one base. Other DNA sequences of this sample code for an identical CDR3.

This clonotype was obtained from a young man in good health. Some clones in this sample may be carry-over from other donors' samples. The material sequenced was naive CD8+ T cells from PBMCs. The sample's cell subset or site label, in plain terms: CD45RA+CCR7+. The chain is encoded by TRBV27 joined to TRBJ2-7; 9 middle bases align to TRBD1. The CDR3 loop reads CASRQGASYEQYF. The sequence in DNA is TGTGCCAGCAGACAGGGGGCCTCCTACGAGCAGTACTTC.